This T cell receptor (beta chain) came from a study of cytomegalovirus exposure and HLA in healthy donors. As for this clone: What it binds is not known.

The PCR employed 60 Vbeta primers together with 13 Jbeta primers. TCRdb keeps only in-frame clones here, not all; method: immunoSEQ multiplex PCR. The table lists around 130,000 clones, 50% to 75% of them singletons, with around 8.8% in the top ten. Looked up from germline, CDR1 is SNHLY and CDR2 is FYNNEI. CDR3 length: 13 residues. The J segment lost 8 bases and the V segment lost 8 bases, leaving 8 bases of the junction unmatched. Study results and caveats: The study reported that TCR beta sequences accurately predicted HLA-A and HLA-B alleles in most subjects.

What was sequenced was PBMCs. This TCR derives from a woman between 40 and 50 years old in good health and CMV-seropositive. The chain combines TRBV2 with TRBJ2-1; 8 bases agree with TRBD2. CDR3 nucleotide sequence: TGTGCCAGCCAACAGCGGGGGTTCCATGAGCAGTTCTTC. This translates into CASQQRGFHEQFF.